This record looks at one T cell receptor beta chain sequence and its context. Sequenced by immunoSEQ multiplex PCR; TCRdb stores in-frame clones only, minus some. The sample carries roughly 68,000 clones, around 84% recorded once. The sample originates from a study of technical replicates of blood from several donors. Germline lookup yields CDR1 LNHNV and CDR2 YYDKDF (reference sequence). V dropped 2 bases and J dropped 5; count of bases not matched to a gene: 19. CDR3 length: 19 amino acids. The sample consisted of PBMCs. This chain uses TRBV15 with TRBJ2-7; 9 nucleotides agree with TRBD2. This clonotype originated in a human donor in good health. Some clones in this sample may be carry-over from other donors' samples. CDR3 region: CATSRRPLAGERLGDEQYF. CDR3 nucleotide sequence: TGTGCCACCAGCAGAAGACCCTTAGCGGGGGAACGCCTAGGCGACGAGCAGTACTTC.